These 16 T cell receptor beta chains came from one sample sequenced in a study of T cell responses to AZD1222 COVID-19 vaccine. Produced via immunoSEQ multiplex PCR; TCRdb's table is partial and in-frame only. The data contain about 94,000 clones, approximately 87% of them seen just once; the ten biggest clones take up about 12%. The sequencing here drew on peripheral blood, taken 28 days after the second AZD1222 dose. Source of these receptors: an adult who received the AZD1222 COVID-19 vaccine.

The chain is built from TRBV3-1 (or the pseudogene TRBV3-2) and TRBJ2-7; D unresolved. This CDR3 is 13 amino acids long. Germline V CDR1 and CDR2: LGHDT, YNNKEL (reference sequence). Trimming shortened V by 5 bases and J by 1 base, and 9 bases separated the two germline ends. Here the CDR3 DNA reads TGTGCCAGCAGCAAAAGGGAATCCTACGAGCAGTACTTC. It yields the protein CASSKRESYEQYF.

The V call is TRBV5-5, the J call TRBJ1-1, with 7 bases fitting TRBD1. Germline CDR1 and CDR2: SGHKS and YYEKEE (reference sequence). This CDR3 is 16 amino acids long. V gave up 3 bases and J gave up 1 base; unmatched junction bases: 9. The CDR3 loop reads CASSSWDRLPNTEAFF. CDR3 in DNA: TGTGCCAGCAGCTCTTGGGACAGATTACCGAACACTGAAGCTTTCTTT.

The chain couples TRBV15 to TRBJ1-1; D might be TRBD1 (5 bases). With 5 bases removed from V and 3 bases from J, the gap between germline ends came to 22 bases. Germline V gene data show CDR1 as LNHNV and CDR2 as YYDKDF (reference sequence). The CDR3 runs 17 residues. The CDR3 coding sequence is TGTGCCACCAGCGGGGTGAAGGGGATCAGGAAGGACACTGAAGCTTTCTTT. This gives the protein CATSGVKGIRKDTEAFF.

This clone was counted a single time. The rearrangement uses TRBV6-2 or TRBV6-3 and TRBJ1-2; D ambiguous. The CDR3 loop spans 16 amino acids. Between the trimmed V and J ends, which lost 0 bases and 0 bases, there was a span of 11 bases. CDR1 MNHEY and CDR2 SVGEGT come from the germline V gene. The DNA for the CDR3 is TGTGCCAGCAGTTACTCGGCCAGGTCCGCTAACTATGGCTACACCTTC. It yields the protein CASSYSARSANYGYTF.

This chain links TRBV5-1 with TRBJ1-4; TRBD1 matches 7 bases. V gave up 6 bases and J gave up 7 bases; unmatched junction bases: 9. The germline gives CDR1 SGHRS, CDR2 YFSETQ. The CDR3 sequence is 14 residues long. CDR3 coding DNA: TGCGCCAGCACTTCCGGGACAGAGGGTGAAAAACTGTTTTTT. Its protein product is CASTSGTEGEKLFF.

J is TRBJ1-1 and V is TRBV15; the match to TRBD1 covers 9 bases. V was pared by 1 base and J by 3 bases, with 9 bases of the junction left unmatched. This CDR3 comprises 17 residues. Germline V gives CDR1 LNHNV, CDR2 YYDKDF (reference sequence). Written as DNA, the CDR3 is TGTGCCACCAGCAGAGCCGGGACAGGGAAGTATTACACTGAAGCTTTCTTT. Translating gives CATSRAGTGKYYTEAFF. The full variable domain, in which reference TRBV15 and TRBJ1-1 provide the parts outside the CDR3, is DAMVIQNPRYQVTQFGKPVTLSCSQTLNHNVMYWYQQKSSQAPKLLFHYYDKDFNNEADTPDNFQSRRPNTSFCFLDIRSPGLGDTAMYLCATSRAGTGKYYTEAFFGQGTRLTVV.

This clone was observed once. The gene calls are TRBV21-1 and TRBJ1-5; the table's D call, TRBD1, was not checked against the DNA. TRBV21-1 is shown as a pseudogene. The CDR3 sequence is 17 residues long. Here the CDR3 DNA reads TGTGCCAGCAGCAAAGCTCGGACAGGGTCAACAAATCAGCCCCAGCATTTT. This codes for CASSKARTGSTNQPQHF.

The gene calls are TRBV27 and TRBJ1-1, with 11 bases matching TRBD1. Losses at the gene ends were 2 bases for V and 5 bases for J; bases not matched to a gene: 1. This CDR3 is built from 14 residues. CDR1 MNHEY and CDR2 SMNVEV come from the germline V gene (reference sequence). CDR3 coding DNA: TGTGCCAGCAGTTTAGGGACAGGGGGAACTGAAGCTTTCTTT. Encoded protein: CASSLGTGGTEAFF.

J is TRBJ2-7 and V is TRBV7-9; 9 nucleotides align to TRBD1. The CDR3 consists of 14 residues. Germline V gene data show CDR1 as SEHNR and CDR2 as FQNEAQ (reference sequence). The junction had 9 bases not matched to a gene; V was cut back by 5 bases and J by 7 bases. CDR3 coding DNA: TGTGCCAGCAGCCCCCTGACAGGGGGTGGGGAGCAGTACTTC. Translating it yields CASSPLTGGGEQYF.

The chain has TRBV7-9 and TRBJ1-2; TRBD1 aligns across 9 bases. Germline CDR1 reads SEHNR; CDR2 reads FQNEAQ (reference sequence). This CDR3 is built from 12 residues. With V trimmed by 6 bases and J by 9 bases, 5 bases remained unmatched. CDR3 region: CASRAGQGSYTF. CDR3 coding DNA: TGTGCCAGCAGGGCGGGACAGGGAAGCTACACCTTC.

V is TRBV3-1 (or the pseudogene TRBV3-2) and J is TRBJ1-1, with a weak D call TRBD1 (5 bases). Germline CDR1 and CDR2: LGHDT and YNNKEL (reference sequence). There are 12 residues in the CDR3. Between the trimmed V and J ends, which lost 5 bases and 5 bases, there was a span of 9 bases. CDR3 protein: CASSRGGTEAFF. For the CDR3, the DNA is TGTGCCAGCAGCAGGGGAGGGACTGAAGCTTTCTTT.

There are a few counts of this clone. The V and J genes are TRBV11-3 and TRBJ2-1; no clear D. The CDR3 loop spans 14 amino acids. Germline V CDR1 and CDR2: SGHNT, YENEEA. The V end was cut by 0 bases, the J end by 3 bases, with 6 bases between. The CDR3 spells CASSLEQNYNEQFF. CDR3 in DNA: TGTGCCAGCAGCTTAGAGCAGAACTACAATGAGCAGTTCTTC.

Written as DNA, the CDR3 is TGTGCCAGCAGCTTAGAGGGCGGGGCGACCCAGTACTTC. Residues: CASSLEGGATQYF. The gene calls are TRBV7-2 and TRBJ2-5, with a tentative D call TRBD2 (6 bases). This CDR3 is 13 amino acids long. The germline CDR1 and CDR2 sequences are SGHTA and FQGNSA. The germline V and J ends were trimmed by 1 base and 7 bases, with 10 bases remaining between them. Full variable domain (outside the CDR3, taken from reference TRBV7-2 and TRBJ2-5): GAGVSQSPSNKVTEKGKDVELRCDPISGHTALYWYRQSLGQGLEFLIYFQGNSAPDKSGLPSDRFSAERTGGSVSTLTIQRTQQEDSAVYLCASSLEGGATQYFGPGTRLLVL.

This chain links TRBV28 with TRBJ1-5; D is unresolved. The CDR3 totals 13 residues. CDR1 and CDR2 (germline): MDHEN, SYDVKM. The germline V and J ends were trimmed by 6 bases and 4 bases, with 10 bases remaining between them. The CDR3 protein is CASRGSFNQPQHF. The CDR3 region has the DNA TGTGCCAGCAGGGGATCCTTTAATCAGCCCCAGCATTTT.

The CDR3 is CASSQEDRADYGYTF. DNA of the CDR3: TGTGCCAGCAGCCAAGAAGACAGGGCCGACTATGGCTACACCTTC. The chain joins TRBV3-1 (or the pseudogene TRBV3-2) to TRBJ1-2; 7 positions agree with TRBD1. CDR1 is LGHDT and CDR2 is YNNKEL in the germline V gene (reference sequence). The CDR3 loop spans 15 amino acids. With V trimmed by 0 bases and J by 3 bases, 4 bases remained unmatched.

The chain uses TRBV5-6 and TRBJ2-2, with 8 bases identical to TRBD1. Germline V CDR1 and CDR2: SGHDT, YYEEEE. The CDR3 contains 15 residues. The V gene end was trimmed by 2 bases and the J gene end by 1 base; junction bases not matched to a gene: 1. The CDR3 loop is CASSFGTGNTGELFF. CDR3 DNA: TGTGCCAGCAGCTTCGGGACAGGGAACACCGGGGAGCTGTTTTTT. Supplemented by reference TRBV5-6 and TRBJ2-2, the full variable domain reads DAGVTQSPTHLIKTRGQQVTLRCSPKSGHDTVSWYQQALGQGPQFIFQYYEEEERQRGNFPDRFSGHQFPNYSSELNVNALLLGDSALYLCASSFGTGNTGELFFGEGSRLTVL.